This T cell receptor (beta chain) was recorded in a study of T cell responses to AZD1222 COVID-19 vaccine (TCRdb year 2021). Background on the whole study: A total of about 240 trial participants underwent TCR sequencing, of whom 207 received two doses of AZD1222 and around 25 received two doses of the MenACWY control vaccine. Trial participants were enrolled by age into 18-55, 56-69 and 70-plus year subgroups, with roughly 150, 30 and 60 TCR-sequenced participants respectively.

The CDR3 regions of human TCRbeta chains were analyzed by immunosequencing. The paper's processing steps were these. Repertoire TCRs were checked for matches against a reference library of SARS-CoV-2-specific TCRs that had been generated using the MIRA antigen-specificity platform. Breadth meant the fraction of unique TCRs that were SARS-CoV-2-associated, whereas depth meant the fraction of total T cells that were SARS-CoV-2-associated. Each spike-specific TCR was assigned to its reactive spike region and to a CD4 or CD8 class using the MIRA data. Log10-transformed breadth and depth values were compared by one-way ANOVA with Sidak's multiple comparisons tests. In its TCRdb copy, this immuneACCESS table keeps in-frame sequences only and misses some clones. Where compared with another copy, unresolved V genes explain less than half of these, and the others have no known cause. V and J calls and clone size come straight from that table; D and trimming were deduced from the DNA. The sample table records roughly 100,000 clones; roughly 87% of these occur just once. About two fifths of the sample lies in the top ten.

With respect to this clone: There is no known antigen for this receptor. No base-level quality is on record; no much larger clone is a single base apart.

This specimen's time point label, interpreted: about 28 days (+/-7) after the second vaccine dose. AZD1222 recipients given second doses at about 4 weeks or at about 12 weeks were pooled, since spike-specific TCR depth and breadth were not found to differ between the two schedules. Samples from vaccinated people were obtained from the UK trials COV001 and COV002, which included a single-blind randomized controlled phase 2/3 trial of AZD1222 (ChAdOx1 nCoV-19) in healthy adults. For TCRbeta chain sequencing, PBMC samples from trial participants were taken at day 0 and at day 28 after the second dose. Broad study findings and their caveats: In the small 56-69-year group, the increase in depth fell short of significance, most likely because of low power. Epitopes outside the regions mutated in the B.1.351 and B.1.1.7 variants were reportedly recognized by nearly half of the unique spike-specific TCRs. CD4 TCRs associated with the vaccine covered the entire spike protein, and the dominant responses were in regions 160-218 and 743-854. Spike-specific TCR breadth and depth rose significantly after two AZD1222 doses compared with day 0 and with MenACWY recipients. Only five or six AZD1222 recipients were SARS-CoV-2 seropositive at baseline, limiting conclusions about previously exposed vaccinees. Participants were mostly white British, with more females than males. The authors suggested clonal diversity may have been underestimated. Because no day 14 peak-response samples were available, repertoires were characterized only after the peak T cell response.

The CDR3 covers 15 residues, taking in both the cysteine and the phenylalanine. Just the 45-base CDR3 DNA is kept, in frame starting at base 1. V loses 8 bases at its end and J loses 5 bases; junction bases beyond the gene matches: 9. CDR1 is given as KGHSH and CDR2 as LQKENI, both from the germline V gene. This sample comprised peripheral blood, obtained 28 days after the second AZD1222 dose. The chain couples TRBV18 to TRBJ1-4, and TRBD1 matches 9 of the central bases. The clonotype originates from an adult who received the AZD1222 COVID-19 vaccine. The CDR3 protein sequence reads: CASVEGQGLNEKLFF. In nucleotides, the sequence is TGTGCCAGCGTCGAGGGACAGGGATTGAATGAAAAACTGTTTTTT.